This TCR beta chain originates from a study of identical twins. This clonotype has a count of ten or more. Per the germline V gene, CDR1 is SGHTA and CDR2 is FQGTGA. The CDR3 is 15 amino acids. V was trimmed by 5 bases and J by 4 bases, leaving 15 bases between them. MiXCR, run by TCRdb on the 5' RACE reads, gives a single entry per CDR3 protein. The data contain under 900,000 distinct CDR3 sequences, roughly an eighth of them seen just once; the ten biggest clones take up around 1.5%. The sample also formed part of further work on yellow fever vaccine responses in identical twins.

The TCR originated in a woman aged 18-29 years in good health. V and J are TRBV7-3 and TRBJ2-1; possibly TRBD2 for D (6 bases). The sequencing sample was made of PBMCs. Written as DNA, the CDR3 is TGTGCCAGCAGCCCTACCCCCGGACTATACAATGAGCAGTTCTTC. This encodes CASSPTPGLYNEQFF.